A single T cell receptor (beta chain) is shown here with its context. The sample comes from a study of blood T cell repertoires in COVID-19. Study-level information: Sites in the United States, Italy and Spain provided acute and convalescent COVID-19 samples. In each case, the material was cDNA or gDNA derived from T cells, B-cell-depleted T cells, or PBMCs.

Germline values: CDR1 LGHDT, CDR2 YNNKEL (reference sequence). V was trimmed by 4 bases and J by 3 bases, leaving 15 bases between them. CDR3 length: 15 residues. As processed by the authors: Cell counts per sample came from amplifying reference gene primers. Using immunoSEQ multiplex PCR, the repertoire was profiled, and TCRdb retains in-frame clones only, with some absent. The V and J calls and clone size come from that table; D and trimming were worked out from the DNA. The sample holds about 51,000 clones; around 93% are singletons and the top ten take approximately 2.8%. The receptor comes from a man in his forties or fifties with acute or convalescent COVID-19. The sample taken for sequencing was peripheral blood. The chain is built from TRBV3-1 (or the pseudogene TRBV3-2) and TRBJ2-5; D may be TRBD1 (6 bases). The CDR3 loop reads CASSPGQLVKETQYF. CDR3 coding DNA: TGTGCCAGCAGCCCAGGACAGTTAGTAAAAGAGACCCAGTACTTC.